This T cell receptor beta chain stems from a study of blood T cell repertoires in COVID-19. Turning to the study itself: The origin of the acute and convalescent COVID-19 samples was the United States, Italy and Spain. PBMCs, B-cell-depleted T cells, or T cells were the source of the cDNA or gDNA that made up the material.

In the authors' workflow: Amplification of reference gene primers was used by the study to estimate nucleated cell counts. Data came from immunoSEQ multiplex PCR; TCRdb stores just in-frame clones and leaves some out. Clonal size and the V and J genes are those of that table, whereas D and trimming came from the DNA. The sample has over 85,000 clones; approximately 86% are singletons. The clonotype comes from a man aged 45 to 65 with acute or convalescent COVID-19. The sample taken for sequencing was peripheral blood.

In DNA form, the CDR3 reads TGTGCCAGCAGTGAAACGGGGGGGCGCACAGATACGCAGTATTTT. It codes for CASSETGGRTDTQYF. The genes are TRBV2 and TRBJ2-3, with 8 positions matching TRBD2. The CDR3 totals 15 residues. Germline CDR1 is SNHLY and CDR2 is FYNNEI. Trimming removed 2 bases from V and 1 base from J; junction bases left unmatched: 2.